This T cell receptor (beta chain) was recorded in a study of cytomegalovirus exposure and HLA in healthy donors. Overall study findings and caveats: An analysis that was carried out later associated approximately 15,000 TCR beta sequences with HLA alleles at 0.05 false discovery rate. The study recorded around 160 TCR beta chains that were cytomegalovirus-associated. One variant, a missense change in DCLRE1C, was linked in a later analysis to TCR beta V- and J-gene trimming.

60 Vbeta and 13 Jbeta primers were used in PCR. Only in-frame clones appear in the TCRdb table, and some are missing; sequencing was by immunoSEQ multiplex PCR. Here the sample spans under 200,000 clones, more than 70% being singletons. Trimming took 4 bases from V and 3 from J; bases not matched to a gene: 12. The CDR3 is 17 residues long. Per germline, CDR1 SGHRS and CDR2 YFSETQ. On this clone itself: Its antigen is unknown.

The TCR originated in a man aged 55-75 years in good health and CMV-seronegative. Sequencing was carried out using PBMCs. This chain links TRBV5-1 with TRBJ2-2; 7 positions match TRBD1. The CDR3 spells CASSHGRNTGDTGELFF. The CDR3 nucleotides are TGCGCCAGCAGCCATGGCCGAAATACAGGGGACACCGGGGAGCTGTTTTTT.